Each of the 20 T cell receptor beta chains below was sequenced from the same sample in a study of OX40 agonist ivuxolimab in advanced cancers. Data came from immunoSEQ multiplex PCR; TCRdb stores just in-frame clones and leaves some out. The repertoire holds 95,000 to 100,000 clones, with about nine tenths as singletons. Sequences were derived from CD4+ or CD8+ T cells sorted from blood, sampled in a trial of the OX40 agonist ivuxolimab. Receptors originate from an adult with an advanced solid tumor such as melanoma, head and neck, liver or kidney cancer.

The chain has TRBV5-8 and TRBJ2-3; 13 nucleotides line up with TRBD2. Germline CDR1 SGHTS, CDR2 YDEGEE. The CDR3 runs 16 residues. Unmatched junction bases numbered 6, after V lost 4 bases and J lost 4 bases. In DNA form, the CDR3 reads TGTGCCAGCAGCCCAGGACTAGCGGGAGCCTCAGATACGCAGTATTTT. This codes for CASSPGLAGASDTQYF. The whole variable domain, remainder taken from reference TRBV5-8 and TRBJ2-3, is EAGVTQSPTHLIKTRGQQATLRCSPISGHTSVYWYQQALGLGLQFLLWYDEGEERNRGNFPPRFSGRQFPNYSSELNVNALELEDSALYLCASSPGLAGASDTQYFGPGTRLTVL.

Turning to this clone: Other nucleotide sequences in the sample specify the same CDR3. The CDR3 here is CASSLGGGNTIYF. The DNA of the CDR3 is TGTGCCAGCAGCTTAGGCGGGGGAAACACCATATATTTT. This sequence joins TRBV7-2 and TRBJ1-3; D not resolved. Deletions cut 1 base from V and 4 bases from J, with 5 bases between. CDR1 and CDR2 from the germline V gene are SGHTA and FQGNSA. The CDR3 has 13 amino acids.

The chain has TRBV5-6 and TRBJ2-1, with TRBD2 matching over 8 bases. The germline V gene encodes CDR1 SGHDT and CDR2 YYEEEE. The CDR3 totals 19 residues. With 0 bases clipped from V and 7 bases from J, the junction kept 18 bases outside the gene matches. The CDR3 DNA reads as TGTGCCAGCAGCTTGGTGCAGCGGGAGTTAGTTTCTGGGTGGAATGAGCAGTTCTTC. This sequence encodes CASSLVQRELVSGWNEQFF.

The V and J genes are TRBV10-3 and TRBJ2-1; no definite D call. Looked up from germline, CDR1 is ENHRY and CDR2 is SYGVKD. The CDR3 length is 14 residues. The ends were cut back, 3 bases at V and 6 bases at J, with 12 bases in the middle. The CDR3 DNA is TGTGCCATCAGTGACCAGCGCAGGAGCAATGAGCAGTTCTTC. Its translation is CAISDQRRSNEQFF.

V gene TRBV6-5 combines with J gene TRBJ1-5, with a weak D call TRBD1 (6 bases). Germline V lookup: CDR1 MNHEY, CDR2 SVGAGI. Between the trimmed V and J ends, which lost 8 bases and 4 bases, there was a span of 15 bases. The CDR3 contains 14 residues. The CDR3 is CASLRDTANQPQHF. Here the CDR3 DNA reads TGTGCCAGCCTCCGGGACACGGCGAATCAGCCCCAGCATTTT.

The rearrangement uses TRBV7-5 and TRBJ1-5; the table's TRBD1 call for D was not verified on the DNA. TRBV7-5 is designated a pseudogene. This CDR3 is 16 amino acids long. The CDR3 coding sequence is TGTGCCAGAAGCTTAAATTCAGTCGTGGGCAATCAGCCCCAGCATTTT. It specifies CARSLNSVVGNQPQHF.

This clone was found a few times. V gene TRBV7-8 combines with J gene TRBJ2-5, with D possibly called TRBD1 or TRBD2 (5 bases each). In germline, CDR1 is SGHVS, CDR2 FQNEAQ. The CDR3 runs to 13 residues. Between the trimmed V and J ends, which lost 8 bases and 4 bases, there was a span of 14 bases. The CDR3 DNA reads as TGTGCCAGCTTACGAGGGGCCCCAGAGACCCAGTACTTC. As protein: CASLRGAPETQYF.

Here the CDR3 DNA reads TGTGCCAGTAGTATAGGTGGAGGGTCCACTGAAGCTTTCTTT. The encoded protein is CASSIGGGSTEAFF. This chain joins TRBV19 and TRBJ1-1; D is unclear. CDR1 is LNHDA, CDR2 SQIVND, per germline (reference sequence). The CDR3 length is 14 residues. V lost 1 base, J lost 4 bases, and 10 bases lay in between.

The V and J genes are TRBV7-8 and TRBJ1-1; 8 nucleotides line up with TRBD1. CDR1 is SGHVS, CDR2 FQNEAQ, per germline. V lost 0 bases and J lost 4; bases outside the gene matches: 4. This CDR3 region has 15 residues. The CDR3 protein is CASSLAEQGVTEAFF. The CDR3 region has the DNA TGTGCCAGCAGCTTAGCCGAACAGGGGGTCACTGAAGCTTTCTTT.

The chain uses TRBV18 and TRBJ2-3; 9 bases fit TRBD2. Germline assignment: CDR1 KGHSH and CDR2 LQKENI. With V trimmed by 2 bases and J by 4 bases, 7 bases remained unmatched. CDR3 length: 16 amino acids. CDR3 in amino acids: CASSPGAGGPPDTQYF. Here the CDR3 DNA reads TGTGCCAGCTCACCAGGCGCGGGAGGGCCCCCAGATACGCAGTATTTT.

In DNA form, the CDR3 reads TGTGCCAGTAGTATCGCAGGGACAGGAGGCACAGATACGCAGTATTTT. Its translation is CASSIAGTGGTDTQYF. V and J are TRBV19 and TRBJ2-3; 8 bases line up with TRBD1. The J segment lost 1 base and the V segment lost 3 bases, leaving 6 bases of the junction unmatched. CDR3 length: 16 amino acids. CDR1 and CDR2 (germline): LNHDA, SQIVND (reference sequence).

The CDR3: CASSDASGSVGLNEQYF. The CDR3 nucleotides are TGTGCCAGTAGTGATGCTAGCGGGAGTGTAGGTCTTAACGAGCAGTACTTC. The V and J genes are TRBV19 and TRBJ2-7, with TRBD2 matching over 10 bases. The CDR3 spans 17 residues. After removal of 5 bases from V and 5 bases from J, the junction contained 15 bases not matched to a gene. Germline loops: CDR1 LNHDA, CDR2 SQIVND (reference sequence). Complete variable domain (other parts from reference TRBV19 and TRBJ2-7): DGGITQSPKYLFRKEGQNVTLSCEQNLNHDAMYWYRQDPGQGLRLIYYSQIVNDFQKGDIAEGYSVSREKKESFPLTVTSAQKNPTAFYLCASSDASGSVGLNEQYFGPGTRLTVT.

This clone was detected once. The rearrangement uses TRBV4-2 and TRBJ1-4; TRBD1 matches at 9 bases. CDR1 and CDR2 (germline): LGHNA, YNFKEQ. With 1 base clipped from V and 7 bases from J, the junction kept 16 bases outside the gene matches. The CDR3 runs to 19 residues. DNA for the CDR3: TGTGCCAGCAGCCAAGGTCAGGGACAGGGAATTGGAGGCGGTGAAAAACTGTTTTTT. Translation gives CASSQGQGQGIGGGEKLFF.

This clone was recorded once. The V call is TRBV5-1, the J call TRBJ2-5, with D unresolved. TRBJ2-7 matches the DNA end more closely, so the J call is doubtful. The CDR3 is 14 residues long. Germline CDR1 SGHRS, CDR2 YFSETQ. CDR3 DNA: TGCGCCAGCAGCTTGGCGGACGGCCCCTACGAGCAGTACTTC. It codes for CASSLADGPYEQYF.

The chain links TRBV10-3 to TRBJ2-1, with TRBD2 identical over 7 bases. J gave up 7 bases and V 7 bases, and 10 bases lay outside the gene matches. The CDR3 consists of 14 residues. CDR1 is ENHRY and CDR2 is SYGVKD in the germline V gene. In DNA form, the CDR3 reads TGTGCCATCACCCCCGGGACTACCAAGAATGAGCAGTTCTTC. Translated, it gives CAITPGTTKNEQFF.

This chain joins TRBV19 and TRBJ2-7; maybe TRBD1 (6 bases). V was trimmed by 0 bases and J by 1 base, leaving 10 bases between them. Germline CDR1 LNHDA, CDR2 SQIVND (reference sequence). This CDR3 region has 15 residues. The CDR3 region is CASSIDPGQSYEQYF. The CDR3 DNA follows: TGTGCCAGTAGTATAGATCCCGGACAGTCCTACGAGCAGTACTTC.

This clone was recorded only once. The CDR3 sequence: CASSEALGRGDTEAFF. The CDR3 DNA sequence: TGTGCCAGCAGTGAAGCTCTAGGGAGGGGTGACACTGAAGCTTTCTTT. The rearrangement links TRBV6-1 to TRBJ1-1; possible D gene TRBD1, 5 bases. This CDR3 spans 16 amino acids. Deletions cut 0 bases from V and 3 bases from J, with 14 bases between. Germline CDR1 MNHNS, CDR2 SASEGT.

This chain links TRBV28 with TRBJ2-7; either TRBD1 or TRBD2 may fit D (5 bases each). V dropped 10 bases and J dropped 2 bases, with 12 bases sitting between them. Germline V CDR1 and CDR2: MDHEN, SYDVKM. This CDR3 is 12 amino acids long. The CDR3 coding sequence is TGTGCCACCCGGGACGGAACCTACGAGCAGTACTTC. Its translation is CATRDGTYEQYF.

The chain is built from TRBV10-3 and TRBJ1-2, with 7 bases aligning to TRBD1. The CDR3 has 14 amino acids. The J segment lost 5 bases and the V segment lost 11 bases, leaving 14 bases of the junction unmatched. The germline gives CDR1 ENHRY, CDR2 SYGVKD. The CDR3 here is CAYRRGQRGYGYTF. CDR3 coding DNA: TGTGCCTATCGGAGGGGACAGCGCGGATATGGCTACACCTTC.

This clone occurred a few times. The V call is TRBV14, the J call TRBJ2-2, with D tentatively TRBD1 or TRBD2 (6 bases each). V dropped 2 bases and J dropped 6 bases, with 10 bases sitting between them. This CDR3 is 14 amino acids long. Looked up from germline, CDR1 is SGHDN and CDR2 is FVKESK. This chain's CDR3 is CASSQTGRPGELFF. The CDR3 DNA reads as TGTGCCAGCAGCCAAACAGGGAGGCCCGGGGAGCTGTTTTTT.